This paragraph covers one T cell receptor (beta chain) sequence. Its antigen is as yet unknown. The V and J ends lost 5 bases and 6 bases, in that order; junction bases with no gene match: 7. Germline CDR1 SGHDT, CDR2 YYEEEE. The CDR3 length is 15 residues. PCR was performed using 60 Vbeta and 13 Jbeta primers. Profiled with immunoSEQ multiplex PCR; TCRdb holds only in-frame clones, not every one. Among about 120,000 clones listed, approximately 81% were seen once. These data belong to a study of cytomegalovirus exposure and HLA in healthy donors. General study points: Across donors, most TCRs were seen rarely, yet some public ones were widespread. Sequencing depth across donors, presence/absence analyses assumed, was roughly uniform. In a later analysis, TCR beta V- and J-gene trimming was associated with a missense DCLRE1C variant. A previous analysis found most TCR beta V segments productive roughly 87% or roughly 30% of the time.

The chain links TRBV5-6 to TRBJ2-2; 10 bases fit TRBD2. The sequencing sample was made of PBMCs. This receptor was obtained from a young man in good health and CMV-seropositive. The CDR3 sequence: CASSQGLAGAGELFF. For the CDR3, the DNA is TGTGCCAGCAGTCAGGGTCTAGCGGGAGCCGGGGAGCTGTTTTTT.